The rows below give T cell receptor beta chains drawn from one sample of a study of T cells in Graves' hyperthyroidism and ophthalmopathy. TCRdb re-called the multiplex PCR reads with MiXCR, one entry per CDR3 protein. The table has approximately 590,000 distinct CDR3 sequences, approximately 44% seen once; the top ten hold 8% to 8.5%. The material sequenced was peripheral blood or thyroid tissue (not recorded which). Receptors originate from a woman between 18 and 29 years old with Graves' hyperthyroidism. The CDR3 runs from the conserved cysteine through the conserved F or W. The order of the fields is CDR3 protein, CDR3 DNA, clone size, V gene, CDR3 length, D gene, J gene. The D gene is left open where the match is weak. Some rows have no size entry. The others give once, few or many, or a class for an expanded clone.

CASSLSGGGQDTQYF,TGTGCCAGCAGCCTATCAGGCGGGGGGCAGGATACGCAGTATTTT,-,TRBV25-1,15,TRBD2,TRBJ2-3
CASSPRGLAGGYEQYF,TGTGCCAGCAGTCCCAGAGGACTAGCGGGAGGATACGAGCAGTACTTC,few,TRBV12-3/TRBV12-4,16,TRBD2,TRBJ2-7
CASSHTDYGYTF,TGTGCCAGCAGCCATACAGATTATGGCTACACCTTC,-,TRBV25-1,12,-,TRBJ1-2
CASSLDEDEQYF,TGTGCCAGCAGCTTAGACGAGGATGAGCAGTACTTC,many,TRBV7-2,12,-,TRBJ2-7
CASSLEHREGYEQYF,TGTGCCAGCAGCTTAGAACACCGTGAGGGTTACGAGCAGTACTTC,-,TRBV7-2,15,-,TRBJ2-7
CASSTSGPNYGYTF,TGTGCCAGCAGTACCTCAGGGCCTAACTATGGCTACACCTTC,-,TRBV25-1,14,-,TRBJ1-2
CASSEQGGNVQETQYF,TGTGCCAGCAGTGAACAGGGGGGAAATGTCCAAGAGACCCAGTACTTC,-,TRBV2,16,-,TRBJ2-5
CASSFGTNIYEQYF,TGTGCCAGCAGCTTCGGGACAAATATATACGAGCAGTACTTC,few,TRBV7-2,14,-,TRBJ2-7
CASSLSAGDYGYTF,TGTGCCAGCAGCTTATCGGCAGGGGACTATGGCTACACCTTC,many,TRBV7-3,14,-,TRBJ1-2
CSAPPWAQETQYF,TGCAGTGCCCCCCCTTGGGCCCAAGAGACCCAGTACTTC,-,TRBV20-1,13,-,TRBJ2-5
CASHANYGYTF,TGTGCCAGCCACGCTAACTATGGCTACACCTTC,-,TRBV25-1,11,-,TRBJ1-2
CASNDRAGANVLTF,TGTGCCAGCAACGACAGGGCTGGGGCCAACGTCCTGACTTTC,many,TRBV7-8,14,TRBD1,TRBJ2-6
CATSDGGTGHQETQYF,TGTGCCACCAGTGATGGGGGGACAGGGCACCAAGAGACCCAGTACTTC,many,TRBV24-1,16,TRBD1,TRBJ2-5
CASSPYGQGYEQYF,TGTGCCAGCAGCCCCTACGGACAGGGCTACGAGCAGTACTTC,many,TRBV7-9,14,TRBD1,TRBJ2-7
CASNPLRGRVRETQYF,TGTGCCAGCAACCCCCTCCGGGGCAGGGTCCGGGAGACCCAGTACTTC,-,TRBV7-9,16,-,TRBJ2-5
CSASSTASNYGYTF,TGCAGTGCTAGTAGTACAGCATCTAACTATGGCTACACCTTC,few,TRBV20-1,14,-,TRBJ1-2
CASRGWNQLQHF,TGTGCCAGCAGGGGGTGGAATCAGCTCCAGCATTTT,-,TRBV6-1,12,-,TRBJ1-5
CASSLFQANEKLFF,TGTGCCAGCAGCTTATTCCAGGCGAATGAAAAACTGTTTTTT,many,TRBV5-6,14,-,TRBJ1-4
CASSQVDRDHEQYF,TGCGCCAGCAGCCAAGTGGACAGGGACCACGAGCAGTACTTC,few,TRBV4-1,14,TRBD1,TRBJ2-7
CSARVPRQGVLFF,TGCAGTGCTAGAGTCCCCCGACAGGGAGTGCTGTTTTTT,few,TRBV20-1,13,TRBD1,TRBJ1-4
CASSGRGQAQPQHF,TGTGCTAGCAGTGGCAGGGGGCAGGCTCAGCCCCAGCATTTT,-,TRBV25-1,14,TRBD1,TRBJ1-5
CSVVGVSRTLLYEQYF,TGCAGCGTGGTGGGCGTCAGCCGCACTCTCCTCTACGAGCAGTACTTC,-,TRBV29-1,16,-,TRBJ2-7
CAISESTGTSPLHF,TGTGCCATCAGTGAGTCGACAGGGACTTCACCCCTCCACTTT,few,TRBV10-3,14,TRBD1,TRBJ1-6